The clone carrying this T cell receptor (beta chain) was detected only once. Antigen specificity is unknown. This entry belongs to a study of T cells in localized non-small cell lung cancer. The study, taken as a whole, reports: Researchers found a median approximately 60 of the top 100 tumor clones in adjacent lung. Prolonged overall survival went with higher T cell density in the blood. Sequencing involved a lone tumor region, leaving heterogeneity possible. Exceeding tumor, uninvolved adjacent lung had the highest T cell clonality.

The data were produced by immunoSEQ multiplex PCR, yet TCRdb's version contains in-frame clones alone and is incomplete. Of about 1,600 clones in the sample, over 20% are singletons; the top ten hold roughly a tenth. The CDR3 length is 15 residues. V lost 9 bases and J lost 0, with 14 bases in between. Germline V gene data show CDR1 as MDHEN and CDR2 as SYDVKM. The gene calls are TRBV28 and TRBJ1-4; possible D gene TRBD1, 5 bases. This clonotype was obtained from a male donor aged 60 or over with stage I lung adenocarcinoma. Specimen: lung tumor tissue, collected before any cancer treatment. In DNA, the CDR3 is TGTGCCAGTAGTGGGGCGGATGCAACTAATGAAAAACTGTTTTTT. Translating it yields CASSGADATNEKLFF.